Presented here are 3 T cell receptor beta chains from one specimen sequenced in a study of regulatory T cells in long-lasting Graves disease. iRepertoire HTBI primers and Arm-PCR of CDR3 regions built TCR beta libraries. Each CDR3 protein is one row after TCRdb ran MiXCR on the multiplex PCR reads. The sample has roughly 560,000 distinct CDR3 sequences; about 16% are singletons. Specified time point: newly diagnosed GD, antithyroid drugs for less than 3 months. The TCR library was prepared using RNA isolated from PBMCs. The data were also submitted as part of a second study, on T cells in Graves' hyperthyroidism and ophthalmopathy.

Material: peripheral blood mononuclear cells (PBMCs), obtained at new diagnosis, from a patient treated with antithyroid drugs. The source is a woman aged 35-65 years with Graves disease.

V usage is TRBV10-3 and J usage is TRBJ1-1; TRBD1 matches 9 bases. The V gene's germline CDR1 is ENHRY and CDR2 SYGVKD. This CDR3 spans 14 amino acids. Germline trimming cut 11 bases from V and 5 bases from J; bases unmatched to any gene: 12. The CDR3, as DNA: TGTGCCGTCCTACCGGGACAGGGATCTACTGAAGCTTTCTTT. This codes for CAVLPGQGSTEAFF.

The genes are TRBV18 and TRBJ1-1, with 9 bases lining up with TRBD1. V lost 4 bases, J lost 4 bases, and 4 bases stayed unmatched. This CDR3 is built from 14 residues. Germline-derived CDR1 and CDR2 are KGHSH and LQKENI. The CDR3 loop is CASSLTGGSTEAFF. The CDR3 coding sequence is TGTGCCAGCTCACTGACAGGGGGAAGCACTGAAGCTTTCTTT.

Only a few counts were recorded for this clonotype. The V gene is TRBV7-9, the J gene TRBJ2-4; D is possibly TRBD1 (5 bases). CDR1 is SEHNR, CDR2 FQNEAQ, per germline (reference sequence). The CDR3 loop spans 13 amino acids. V was trimmed by 7 bases and J by 6 bases, leaving 13 bases between them. The CDR3 DNA follows: TGTGCCAGCACCGTGACAGAAACAAACATTCAGTACTTC. Translation gives CASTVTETNIQYF. Based on the CDR3 plus reference TRBV7-9 and TRBJ2-4, the full variable domain is DTGVSQNPRHKITKRGQNVTFRCDPISEHNRLYWYRQTLGQGPEFLTYFQNEAQLEKSRLLSDRFSAERPKGSFSTLEIQRTEQGDSAMYLCASTVTETNIQYFGAGTRLSVL.